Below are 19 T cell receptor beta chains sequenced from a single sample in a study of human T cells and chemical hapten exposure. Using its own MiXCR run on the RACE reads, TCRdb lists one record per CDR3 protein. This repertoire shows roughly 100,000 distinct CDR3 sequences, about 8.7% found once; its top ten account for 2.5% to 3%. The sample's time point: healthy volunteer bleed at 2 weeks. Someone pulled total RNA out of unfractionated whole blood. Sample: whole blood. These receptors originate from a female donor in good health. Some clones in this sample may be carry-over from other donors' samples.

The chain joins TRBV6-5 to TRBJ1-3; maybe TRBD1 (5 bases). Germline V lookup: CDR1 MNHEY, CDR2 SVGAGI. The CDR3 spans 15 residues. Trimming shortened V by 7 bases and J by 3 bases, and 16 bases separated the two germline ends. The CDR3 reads CASNPSGGFGNTIYF. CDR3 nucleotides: TGTGCCAGCAATCCAAGCGGGGGTTTTGGAAACACCATATATTTT.

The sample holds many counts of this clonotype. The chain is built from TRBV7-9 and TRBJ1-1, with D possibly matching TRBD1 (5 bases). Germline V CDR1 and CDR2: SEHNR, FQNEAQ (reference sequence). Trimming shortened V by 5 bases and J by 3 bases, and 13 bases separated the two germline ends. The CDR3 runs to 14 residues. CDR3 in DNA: TGTGCCAGCAGCGCCAGGGACGGCGACACTGAAGCTTTCTTT. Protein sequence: CASSARDGDTEAFF. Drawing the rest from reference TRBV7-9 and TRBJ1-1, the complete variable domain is DTGVSQNPRHKITKRGQNVTFRCDPISEHNRLYWYRQTLGQGPEFLTYFQNEAQLEKSRLLSDRFSAERPKGSFSTLEIQRTEQGDSAMYLCASSARDGDTEAFFGQGTRLTVV.

The CDR3 DNA reads TGTGCCAGCAGCCCCCCTGGGGGGACAGGGGCGGATGAGCAGTTCTTC. Protein: CASSPPGGTGADEQFF. The J gene is TRBJ2-1, the V gene TRBV11-2; TRBD1 aligns across 10 bases. CDR1 SGHAT and CDR2 FQNNGV come from the germline V gene. J gave up 8 bases and V 5 bases, and 12 bases lay outside the gene matches. The CDR3 extends over 16 amino acids.

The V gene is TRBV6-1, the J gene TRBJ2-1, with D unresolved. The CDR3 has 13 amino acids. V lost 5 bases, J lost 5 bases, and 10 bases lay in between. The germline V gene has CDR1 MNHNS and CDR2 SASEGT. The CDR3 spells CASSPRWDNEQFF. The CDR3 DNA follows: TGTGCCAGCAGTCCCCGGTGGGACAATGAGCAGTTCTTC.

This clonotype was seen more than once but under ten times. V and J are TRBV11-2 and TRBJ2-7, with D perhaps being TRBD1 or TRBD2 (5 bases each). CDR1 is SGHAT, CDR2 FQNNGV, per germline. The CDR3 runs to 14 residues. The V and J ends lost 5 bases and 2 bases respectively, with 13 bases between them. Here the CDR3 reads CASSVRVGAYEQYF. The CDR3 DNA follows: TGTGCCAGCAGCGTCAGGGTCGGGGCCTACGAGCAGTACTTC.

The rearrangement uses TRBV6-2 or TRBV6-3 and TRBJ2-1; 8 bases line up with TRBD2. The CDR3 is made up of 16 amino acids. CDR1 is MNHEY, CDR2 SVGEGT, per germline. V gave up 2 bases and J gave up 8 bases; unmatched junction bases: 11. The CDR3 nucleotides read TGTGCCAGCAGTTACGGGAGCGGGAGAGGTTGGGATGAGCAGTTCTTC. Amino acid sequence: CASSYGSGRGWDEQFF.

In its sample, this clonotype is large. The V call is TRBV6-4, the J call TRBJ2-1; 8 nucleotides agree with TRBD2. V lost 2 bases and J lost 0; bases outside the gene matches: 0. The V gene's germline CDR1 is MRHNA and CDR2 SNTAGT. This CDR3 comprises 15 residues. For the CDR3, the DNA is TGTGCCAGCAGTGACGGGACTAGCTCCTACAATGAGCAGTTCTTC. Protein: CASSDGTSSYNEQFF.

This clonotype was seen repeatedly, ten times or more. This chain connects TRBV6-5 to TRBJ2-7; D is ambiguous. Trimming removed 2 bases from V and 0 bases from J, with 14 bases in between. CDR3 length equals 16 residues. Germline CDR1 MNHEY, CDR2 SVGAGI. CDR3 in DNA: TGTGCCAGCAGTTACGGAGTGGCGGCCTCCTCCTACGAGCAGTACTTC. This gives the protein CASSYGVAASSYEQYF.

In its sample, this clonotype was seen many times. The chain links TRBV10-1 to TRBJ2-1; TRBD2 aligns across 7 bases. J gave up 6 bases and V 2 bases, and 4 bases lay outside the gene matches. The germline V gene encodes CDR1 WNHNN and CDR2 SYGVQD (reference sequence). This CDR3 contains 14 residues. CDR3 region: CASSESGTSNEQFF. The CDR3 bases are TGCGCCAGCAGTGAGAGCGGGACCTCCAATGAGCAGTTCTTC.

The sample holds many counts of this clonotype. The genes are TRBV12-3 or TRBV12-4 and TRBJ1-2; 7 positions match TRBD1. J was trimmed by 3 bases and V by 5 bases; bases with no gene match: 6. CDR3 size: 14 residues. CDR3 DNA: TGTGCCAGCAGTCCTACAGGGGACGACTATGGCTACACCTTC. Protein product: CASSPTGDDYGYTF.

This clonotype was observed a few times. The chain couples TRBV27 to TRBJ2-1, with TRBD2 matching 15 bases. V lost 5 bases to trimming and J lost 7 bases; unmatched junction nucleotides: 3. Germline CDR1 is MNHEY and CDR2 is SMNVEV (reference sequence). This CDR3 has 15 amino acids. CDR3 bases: TGTGCCAGCAGTCCCGGGACTAGCGGGAGGAATGAGCAGTTCTTC. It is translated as CASSPGTSGRNEQFF.

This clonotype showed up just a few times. The CDR3: CASSPEYGLDRNEQFF. In DNA form, the CDR3 reads TGTGCCAGCTCACCAGAATACGGACTAGATAGAAATGAGCAGTTCTTC. The rearrangement links TRBV18 to TRBJ2-1, with 7 bases lining up with TRBD2. CDR3 length: 16 residues. Germline V gene lookup returns CDR1 KGHSH and CDR2 LQKENI. J lost 7 bases, V lost 2 bases, and 11 bases had no gene match.

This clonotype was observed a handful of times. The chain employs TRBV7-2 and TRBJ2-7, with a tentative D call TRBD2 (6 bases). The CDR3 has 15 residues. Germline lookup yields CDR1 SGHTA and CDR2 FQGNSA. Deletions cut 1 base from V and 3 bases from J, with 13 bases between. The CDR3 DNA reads TGTGCCAGCAGCTTAGGGGGGGTCTTTTACTACGAGCAGTACTTC. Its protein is CASSLGGVFYYEQYF. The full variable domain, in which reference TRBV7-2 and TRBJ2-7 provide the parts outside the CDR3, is GAGVSQSPSNKVTEKGKDVELRCDPISGHTALYWYRQSLGQGLEFLIYFQGNSAPDKSGLPSDRFSAERTGGSVSTLTIQRTQQEDSAVYLCASSLGGVFYYEQYFGPGTRLTVT.

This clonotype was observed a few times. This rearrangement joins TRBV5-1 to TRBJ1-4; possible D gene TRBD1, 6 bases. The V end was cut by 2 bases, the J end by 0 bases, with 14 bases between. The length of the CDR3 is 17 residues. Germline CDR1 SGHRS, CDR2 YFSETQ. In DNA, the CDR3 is TGCGCCAGCAGCTTAGCGGGGGGCCAAACAACTAATGAAAAACTGTTTTTT. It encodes CASSLAGGQTTNEKLFF.

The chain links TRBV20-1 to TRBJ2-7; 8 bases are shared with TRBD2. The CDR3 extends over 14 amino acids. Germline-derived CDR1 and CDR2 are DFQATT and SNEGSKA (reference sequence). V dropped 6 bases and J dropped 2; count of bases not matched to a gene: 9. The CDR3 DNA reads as TGCAGTGCCTCCAGCAGCGGGAGCACCTACGAGCAGTACTTC. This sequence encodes CSASSSGSTYEQYF.

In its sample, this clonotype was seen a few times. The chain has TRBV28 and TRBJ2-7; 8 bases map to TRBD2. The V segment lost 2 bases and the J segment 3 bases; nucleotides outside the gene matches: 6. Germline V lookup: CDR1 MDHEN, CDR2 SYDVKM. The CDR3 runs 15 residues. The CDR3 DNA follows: TGTGCCAGCAGTTTAGGTAGTAGCGGGGACTACGAGCAGTACTTC. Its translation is CASSLGSSGDYEQYF.

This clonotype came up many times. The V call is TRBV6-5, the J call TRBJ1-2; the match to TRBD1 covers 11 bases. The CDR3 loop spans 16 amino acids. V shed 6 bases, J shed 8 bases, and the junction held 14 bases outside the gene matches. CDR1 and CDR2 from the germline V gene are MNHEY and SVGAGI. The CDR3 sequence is CASRDGTGGQVGGYTF. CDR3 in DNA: TGTGCCAGCAGAGACGGGACAGGGGGACAAGTAGGAGGCTACACCTTC.

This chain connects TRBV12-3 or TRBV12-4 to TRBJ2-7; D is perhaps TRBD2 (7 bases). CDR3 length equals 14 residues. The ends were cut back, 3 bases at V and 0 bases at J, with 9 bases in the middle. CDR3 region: CASSFRGASYEQYF. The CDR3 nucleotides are TGTGCCAGCAGTTTCCGGGGGGCCTCCTACGAGCAGTACTTC.

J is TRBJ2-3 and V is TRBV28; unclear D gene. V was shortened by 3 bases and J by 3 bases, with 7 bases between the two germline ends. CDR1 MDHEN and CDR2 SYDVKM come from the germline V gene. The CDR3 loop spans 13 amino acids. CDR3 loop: CASSFIKTDTQYF. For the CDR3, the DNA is TGTGCCAGCAGTTTTATAAAGACAGATACGCAGTATTTT.